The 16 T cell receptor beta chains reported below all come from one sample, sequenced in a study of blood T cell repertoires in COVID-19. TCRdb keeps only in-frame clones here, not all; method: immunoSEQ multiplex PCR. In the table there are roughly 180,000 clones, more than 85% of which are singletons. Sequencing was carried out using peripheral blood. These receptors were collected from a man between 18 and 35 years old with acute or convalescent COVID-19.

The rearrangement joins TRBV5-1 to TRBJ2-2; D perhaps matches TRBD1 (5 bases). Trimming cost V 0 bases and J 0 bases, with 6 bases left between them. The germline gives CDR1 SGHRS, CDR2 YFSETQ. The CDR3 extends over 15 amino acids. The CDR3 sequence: CASSLDRSNTGELFF. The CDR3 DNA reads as TGCGCCAGCAGCTTGGACAGGTCGAACACCGGGGAGCTGTTTTTT.

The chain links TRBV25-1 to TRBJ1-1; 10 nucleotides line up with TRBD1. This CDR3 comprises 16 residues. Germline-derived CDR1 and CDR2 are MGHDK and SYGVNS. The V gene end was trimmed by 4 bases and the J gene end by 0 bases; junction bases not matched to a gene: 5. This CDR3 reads CASSAGTGAMNTEAFF. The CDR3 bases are TGTGCCAGCAGTGCGGGGACAGGGGCAATGAACACTGAAGCTTTCTTT.

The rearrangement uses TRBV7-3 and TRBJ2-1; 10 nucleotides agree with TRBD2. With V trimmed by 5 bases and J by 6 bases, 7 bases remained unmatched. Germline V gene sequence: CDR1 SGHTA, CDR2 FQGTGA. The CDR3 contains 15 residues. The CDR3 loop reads CASSVPSGGTNEQFF. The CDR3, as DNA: TGTGCCAGCAGCGTCCCTAGCGGGGGCACCAATGAGCAGTTCTTC. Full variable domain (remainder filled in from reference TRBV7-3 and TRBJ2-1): GAGVSQTPSNKVTEKGKYVELRCDPISGHTALYWYRQSLGQGPEFLIYFQGTGAADDSGLPNDRFFAVRPEGSVSTLKIQRTERGDSAVYLCASSVPSGGTNEQFFGPGTRLTVL.

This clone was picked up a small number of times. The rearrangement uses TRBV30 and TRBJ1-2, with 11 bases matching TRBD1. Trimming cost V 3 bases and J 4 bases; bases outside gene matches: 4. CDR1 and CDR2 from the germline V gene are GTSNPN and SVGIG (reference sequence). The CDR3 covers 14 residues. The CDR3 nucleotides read TGTGCCTGGAGGGCCGGGACAGGGGGCTATGGCTACACCTTC. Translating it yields CAWRAGTGGYGYTF.

The CDR3 DNA is TGTGCCAGCAGCCTCCAGGGACTAGCGGACACAGATACGCAGTATTTT. Translating gives CASSLQGLADTDTQYF. The V gene is TRBV7-3, the J gene TRBJ2-3; the match to TRBD2 covers 11 bases. The CDR3 contains 16 residues. Trimming at V came to 5 bases and at J to 2 bases, leaving 6 bases not matched to a gene. The germline V gene encodes CDR1 SGHTA and CDR2 FQGTGA. Full variable domain (rest looked up from reference TRBV7-3 and TRBJ2-3): GAGVSQTPSNKVTEKGKYVELRCDPISGHTALYWYRQSLGQGPEFLIYFQGTGAADDSGLPNDRFFAVRPEGSVSTLKIQRTERGDSAVYLCASSLQGLADTDTQYFGPGTRLTVL.

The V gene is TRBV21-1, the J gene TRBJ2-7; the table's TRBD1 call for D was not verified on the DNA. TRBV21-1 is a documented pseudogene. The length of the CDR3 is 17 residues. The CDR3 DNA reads TGTGCCAGCAGCAAAGCATCCCCGGGACAGGACGTTTTCGAGCAGTACGTC. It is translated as CASSKASPGQDVFEQYV.

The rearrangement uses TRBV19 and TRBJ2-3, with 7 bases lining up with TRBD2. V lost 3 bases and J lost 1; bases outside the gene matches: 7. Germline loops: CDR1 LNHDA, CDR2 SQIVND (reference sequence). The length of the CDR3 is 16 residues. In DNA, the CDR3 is TGTGCCAGTAGTATCGAGCGGGGTGATCGCACAGATACGCAGTATTTT. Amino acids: CASSIERGDRTDTQYF.

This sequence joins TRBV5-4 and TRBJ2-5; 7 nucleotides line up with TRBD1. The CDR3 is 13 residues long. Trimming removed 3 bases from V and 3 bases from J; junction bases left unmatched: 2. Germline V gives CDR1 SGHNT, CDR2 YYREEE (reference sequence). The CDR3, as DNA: TGTGCCAGCAGCTCCGGGACAGAAGAGACCCAGTACTTC. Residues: CASSSGTEETQYF.

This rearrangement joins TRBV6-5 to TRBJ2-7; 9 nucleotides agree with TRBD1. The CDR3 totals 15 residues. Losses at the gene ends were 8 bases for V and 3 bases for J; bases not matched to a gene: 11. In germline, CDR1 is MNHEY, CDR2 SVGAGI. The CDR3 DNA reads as TGTGCCAGCTTAGATAGGACAGGGGCGGGCTACGAGCAGTACTTC. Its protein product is CASLDRTGAGYEQYF.

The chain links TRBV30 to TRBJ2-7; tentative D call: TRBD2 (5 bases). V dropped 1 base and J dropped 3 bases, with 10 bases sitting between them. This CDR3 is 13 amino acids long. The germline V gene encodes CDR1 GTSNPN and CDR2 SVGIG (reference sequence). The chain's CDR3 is CAWSGGFFYEQYF. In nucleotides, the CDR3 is TGTGCCTGGAGTGGAGGGTTTTTCTACGAGCAGTACTTC. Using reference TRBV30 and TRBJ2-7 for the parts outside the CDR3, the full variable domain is SQTIHQWPATLVQPVGSPLSLECTVEGTSNPNLYWYRQAAGRGLQLLFYSVGIGQISSEVPQNLSASRPQDRQFILSSKKLLLSDSGFYLCAWSGGFFYEQYFGPGTRLTVT.

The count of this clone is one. Here the CDR3 reads CASSLGPGNNSPLHF. The CDR3 nucleotides are TGTGCCAGCAGCTTGGGTCCGGGAAATAATTCACCCCTCCACTTT. V and J are TRBV5-6 and TRBJ1-6; the D is unclear. This CDR3 is built from 15 residues. Germline values: CDR1 SGHDT, CDR2 YYEEEE. Trimming stripped 0 bases from V and 5 bases from J, with 9 bases between.

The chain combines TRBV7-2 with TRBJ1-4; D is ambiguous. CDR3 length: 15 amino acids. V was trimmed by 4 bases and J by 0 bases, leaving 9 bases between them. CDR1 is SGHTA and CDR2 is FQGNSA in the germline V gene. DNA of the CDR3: TGTGCCAGCAGCTCGCAGTTCGCAACTAATGAAAAACTGTTTTTT. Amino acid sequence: CASSSQFATNEKLFF.

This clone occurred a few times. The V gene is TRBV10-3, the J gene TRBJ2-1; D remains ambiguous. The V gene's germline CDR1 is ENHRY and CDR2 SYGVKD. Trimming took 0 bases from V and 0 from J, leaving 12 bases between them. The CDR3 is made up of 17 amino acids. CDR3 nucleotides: TGTGCCATCAGTGAGTCGAGACAAACGAGCTCCTACAATGAGCAGTTCTTC. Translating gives CAISESRQTSSYNEQFF.

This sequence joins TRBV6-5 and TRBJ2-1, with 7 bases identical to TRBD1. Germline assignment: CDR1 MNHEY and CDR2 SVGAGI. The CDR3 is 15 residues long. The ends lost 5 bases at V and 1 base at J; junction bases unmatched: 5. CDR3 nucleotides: TGTGCCAGCAGTCCTGACAGGGTTTCCTACAATGAGCAGTTCTTC. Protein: CASSPDRVSYNEQFF.

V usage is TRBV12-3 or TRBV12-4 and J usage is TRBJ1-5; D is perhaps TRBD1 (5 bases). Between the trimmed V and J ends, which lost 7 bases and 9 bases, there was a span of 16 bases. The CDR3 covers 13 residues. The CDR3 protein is CASTMWGDGPQHF. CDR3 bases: TGTGCCAGCACTATGTGGGGGGATGGGCCCCAGCATTTT.

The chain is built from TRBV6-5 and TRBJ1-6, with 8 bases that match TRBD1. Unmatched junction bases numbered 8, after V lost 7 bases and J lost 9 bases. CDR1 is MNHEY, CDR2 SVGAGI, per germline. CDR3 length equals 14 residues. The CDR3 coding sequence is TGTGCCAGCAACGGACAGGGCTTAAGTTCACCCCTCCACTTT. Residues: CASNGQGLSSPLHF.